These 6 T cell receptor beta chains were sequenced from one sample in a study of technical replicates of blood from a handful of donors. The repertoire was sequenced with immunoSEQ multiplex PCR; TCRdb's copy has only in-frame clones and lacks some. The table lists around 98,000 clones, approximately 94% of them singletons, with 0.23% in the top ten. The material sequenced was T cells isolated from PBMCs. These receptors were taken from a human donor in good health.

This clone appeared a few times. The gene calls are TRBV5-5 and TRBJ1-1; TRBD1 might be the D (6 bases). The CDR3 is 14 amino acids. The germline V and J ends were trimmed by 3 bases and 4 bases, with 13 bases remaining between them. Per the germline V gene, CDR1 is SGHKS and CDR2 is YYEKEE (reference sequence). The CDR3 loop reads CASSYTGFITEAFF. DNA for the CDR3: TGTGCCAGCAGCTACACAGGGTTTATCACTGAAGCTTTCTTT.

The chain joins TRBV7-6 to TRBJ2-7; D is unresolved. Deletions cut 5 bases from V and 2 bases from J, with 16 bases between. Germline lookup yields CDR1 SGHVS and CDR2 FNYEAQ. This CDR3 is built from 15 residues. CDR3 in DNA: TGTGCCAGCAGCCCTGAGGTACTCGATCCCTACGAGCAGTACTTC. This encodes CASSPEVLDPYEQYF.

The chain links TRBV5-1 to TRBJ2-1, with 9 bases lining up with TRBD2. The V segment lost 1 base and the J segment 8 bases; nucleotides outside the gene matches: 7. This CDR3 is 15 amino acids long. CDR1 and CDR2 (germline): SGHRS, YFSETQ. This CDR3 is CASSLLGGRADEQFF. The CDR3 coding sequence is TGCGCCAGCAGCTTGTTGGGCGGGAGGGCCGATGAGCAGTTCTTC.

The rearrangement uses TRBV11-2 and TRBJ2-5; tentatively, D is TRBD1 (6 bases). CDR1 and CDR2 (germline): SGHAT, FQNNGV. The V end was cut by 3 bases, the J end by 8 bases, with 16 bases between. CDR3 length: 14 amino acids. The CDR3 bases are TGTGCCAGCAGCTTCGAACAGGGACGAGGAACCCAGTACTTC. Amino acid sequence: CASSFEQGRGTQYF.

The gene calls are TRBV7-8 and TRBJ2-7, with TRBD1 identical over 10 bases. Germline lookup yields CDR1 SGHVS and CDR2 FQNEAQ. The CDR3 length is 17 residues. The V gene end was trimmed by 4 bases and the J gene end by 6 bases; junction bases not matched to a gene: 15. The CDR3 DNA sequence: TGTGCCAGCAGCTCAAACTTCCGGGACAGGGGATTAGGCGAGCAGTACTTC. Its translation: CASSSNFRDRGLGEQYF.

The genes are TRBV14 and TRBJ2-1; TRBD2 might be the D (6 bases). Trimming removed 0 bases at V and 14 bases at J, with 17 bases between. The CDR3 covers 14 residues. The V gene's germline CDR1 is SGHDN and CDR2 FVKESK. CDR3 DNA sequence: TGTGCCAGCAGCCAAGAAAGACTAGACGGGGGAAAGTTCTTC. Protein: CASSQERLDGGKFF.